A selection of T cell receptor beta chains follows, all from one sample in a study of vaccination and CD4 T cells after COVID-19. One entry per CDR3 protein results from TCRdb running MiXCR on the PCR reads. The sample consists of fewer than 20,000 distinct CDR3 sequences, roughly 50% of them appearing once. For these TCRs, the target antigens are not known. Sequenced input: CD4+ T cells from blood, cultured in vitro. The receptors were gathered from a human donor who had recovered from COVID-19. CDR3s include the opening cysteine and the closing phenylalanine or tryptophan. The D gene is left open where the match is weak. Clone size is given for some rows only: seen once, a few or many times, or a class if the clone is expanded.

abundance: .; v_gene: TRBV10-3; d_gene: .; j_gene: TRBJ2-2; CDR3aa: CAIGNQGDGTGELFF; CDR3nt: TGTGCCATCGGCAATCAAGGGGACGGCACCGGGGAGCTGTTTTTT
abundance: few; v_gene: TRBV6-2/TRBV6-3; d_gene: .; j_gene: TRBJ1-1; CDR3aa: CASTPPKRSTEAFF; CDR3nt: TGTGCCAGCACCCCCCCGAAGCGTAGCACTGAAGCTTTCTTT
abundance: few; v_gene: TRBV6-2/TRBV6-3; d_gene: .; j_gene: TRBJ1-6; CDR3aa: CASSFGVSPLHF; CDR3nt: TGTGCCAGCAGTTTCGGCGTATCACCCCTCCACTTT
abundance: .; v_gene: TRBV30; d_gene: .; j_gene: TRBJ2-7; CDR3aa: CAWSRSPFEQYF; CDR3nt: TGTGCCTGGAGTAGGTCACCCTTCGAGCAGTACTTC
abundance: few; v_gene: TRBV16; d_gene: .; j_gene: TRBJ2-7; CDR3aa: CASSQSLQGGEQYF; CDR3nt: TGTGCCAGCAGCCAATCCCTTCAGGGTGGCGAGCAGTACTTC
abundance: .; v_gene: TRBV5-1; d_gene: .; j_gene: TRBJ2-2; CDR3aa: CASSLGLLNTGELFF; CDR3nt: TGCGCCAGCAGCTTGGGCCTATTAAACACCGGGGAGCTGTTTTTT
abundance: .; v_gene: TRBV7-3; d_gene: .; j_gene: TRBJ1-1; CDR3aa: CASSLGGTNTEAFF; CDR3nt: TGTGCCAGCAGCCTCGGAGGGACGAACACTGAAGCTTTCTTT
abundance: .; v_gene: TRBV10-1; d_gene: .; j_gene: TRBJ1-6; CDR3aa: CATQREGESPLHF; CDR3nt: TGCGCCACCCAAAGGGAGGGAGAGTCACCCCTCCACTTT
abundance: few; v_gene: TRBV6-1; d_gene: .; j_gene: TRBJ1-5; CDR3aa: CASRLLAGSNQPQHF; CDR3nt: TGTGCCAGCAGACTCTTGGCAGGGAGCAATCAGCCCCAGCATTTT
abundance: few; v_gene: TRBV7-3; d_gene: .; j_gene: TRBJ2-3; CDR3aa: CASSLGGVADTQYF; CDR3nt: TGTGCCAGCAGCTTAGGAGGGGTAGCAGATACGCAGTATTTT
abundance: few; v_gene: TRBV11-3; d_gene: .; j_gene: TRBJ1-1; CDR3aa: CASSFGNTEAFF; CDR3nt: TGTGCCAGCAGCTTCGGGAACACTGAAGCTTTCTTT
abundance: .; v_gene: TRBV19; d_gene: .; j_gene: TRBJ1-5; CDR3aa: CASGGRYNQPQHF; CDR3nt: TGTGCCAGTGGGGGTCGGTACAATCAGCCCCAGCATTTT
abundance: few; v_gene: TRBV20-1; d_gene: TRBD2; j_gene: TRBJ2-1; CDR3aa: CSAWTGLAGAKPYNEQFF; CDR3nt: TGCAGTGCGTGGACGGGACTAGCGGGAGCCAAACCATACAATGAGCAGTTCTTC
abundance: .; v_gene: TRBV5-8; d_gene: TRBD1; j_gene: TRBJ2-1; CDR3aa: CASSLERQGATYNEQFF; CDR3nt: TGTGCCAGCAGCTTGGAGCGACAGGGGGCCACCTACAATGAGCAGTTCTTC
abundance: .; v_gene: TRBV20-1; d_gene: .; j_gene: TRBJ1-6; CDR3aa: CSASKPRPGPRGAYNSPLHF; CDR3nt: TGCAGTGCTAGTAAGCCCCGCCCGGGACCCCGGGGAGCCTATAATTCACCCCTCCACTTT
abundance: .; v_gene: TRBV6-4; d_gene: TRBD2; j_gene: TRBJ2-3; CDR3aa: CASSAGTSDTDTQYF; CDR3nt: TGTGCCAGCAGTGCCGGGACTAGCGACACAGATACGCAGTATTTT
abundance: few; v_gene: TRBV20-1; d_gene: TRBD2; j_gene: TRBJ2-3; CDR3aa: CSARRASGASTDTQYF; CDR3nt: TGCAGTGCTAGAAGGGCTAGCGGAGCTAGCACAGATACGCAGTATTTT
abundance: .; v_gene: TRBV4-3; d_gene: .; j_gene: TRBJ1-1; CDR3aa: CASSVGQGTEAFF; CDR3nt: TGCGCCAGCAGCGTTGGGCAGGGGACTGAAGCTTTCTTT
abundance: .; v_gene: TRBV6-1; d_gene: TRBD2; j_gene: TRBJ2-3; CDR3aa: CASSLGLAADTQYF; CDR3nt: TGTGCCAGCTCTCTGGGACTAGCGGCAGATACGCAGTATTTT
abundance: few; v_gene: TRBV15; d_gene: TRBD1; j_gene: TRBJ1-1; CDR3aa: CATRAQIGQGNRAEAFF; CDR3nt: TGTGCCACCCGGGCCCAGATCGGACAGGGTAATAGGGCTGAAGCTTTCTTT
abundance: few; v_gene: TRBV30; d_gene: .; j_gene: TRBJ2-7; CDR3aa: CAWSEQGGWNEQYF; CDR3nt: TGTGCCTGGAGTGAACAGGGTGGGTGGAACGAGCAGTACTTC
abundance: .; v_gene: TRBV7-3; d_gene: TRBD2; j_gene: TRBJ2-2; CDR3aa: CASSRVPGLAGGLTGELFF; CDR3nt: TGTGCCAGCAGCCGGGTACCGGGACTAGCGGGAGGGCTGACCGGGGAGCTGTTTTTT
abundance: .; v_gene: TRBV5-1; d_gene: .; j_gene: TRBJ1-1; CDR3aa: CASSFGAAPEAFF; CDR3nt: TGCGCCAGCAGCTTCGGGGCCGCCCCTGAAGCTTTCTTT
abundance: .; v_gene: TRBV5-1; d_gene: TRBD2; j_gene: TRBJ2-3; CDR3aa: CTSRGLAAGTDTQYF; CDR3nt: TGCACCAGCAGGGGACTAGCGGCGGGCACAGATACGCAGTATTTT
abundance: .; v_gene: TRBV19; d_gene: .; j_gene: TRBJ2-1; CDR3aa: CASSIGLGFGEQFF; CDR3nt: TGTGCCAGTAGTATTGGGCTAGGATTCGGTGAGCAGTTCTTC
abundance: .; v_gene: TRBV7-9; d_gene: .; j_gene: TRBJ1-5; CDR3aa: CASSVQERPQHF; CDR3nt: TGTGCCAGCAGCGTACAGGAGAGGCCCCAGCATTTT
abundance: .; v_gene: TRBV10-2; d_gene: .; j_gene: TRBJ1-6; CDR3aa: CASSRSSYNSPLHF; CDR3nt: TGCGCCAGCAGTCGGAGCTCCTATAATTCACCCCTCCACTTT
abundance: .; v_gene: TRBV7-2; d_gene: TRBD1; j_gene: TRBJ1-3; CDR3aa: CASSYGTGKGNTIYF; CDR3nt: TGTGCCAGCAGCTACGGGACAGGGAAAGGAAACACCATATATTTT
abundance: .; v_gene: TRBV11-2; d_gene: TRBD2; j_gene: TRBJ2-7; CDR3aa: CASSLLADSYEQYF; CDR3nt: TGTGCCAGCAGCTTACTAGCGGACTCCTACGAGCAGTACTTC
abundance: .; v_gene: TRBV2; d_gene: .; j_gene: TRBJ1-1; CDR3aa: CASRQQEGTEAFF; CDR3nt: TGTGCCAGCAGGCAGCAGGAGGGCACTGAAGCTTTCTTT
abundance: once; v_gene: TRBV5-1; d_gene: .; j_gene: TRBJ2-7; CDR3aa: CASSSAGTGNEQYF; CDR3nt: TGCGCCAGCAGCTCGGCCGGGACCGGCAACGAGCAGTACTTC
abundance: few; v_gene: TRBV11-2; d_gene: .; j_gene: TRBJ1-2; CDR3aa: CASSLIRGLMDYGYTF; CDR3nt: TGTGCCAGCAGCCTTATTAGGGGCCTGATGGACTATGGCTACACCTTC
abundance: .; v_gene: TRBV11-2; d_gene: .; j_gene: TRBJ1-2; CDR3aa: CASSLTNYGYTF; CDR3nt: TGTGCCAGCAGCCTGACAAACTATGGCTACACCTTC
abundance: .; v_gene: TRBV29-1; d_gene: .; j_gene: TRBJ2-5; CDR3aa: CSVGGQIVQETQYF; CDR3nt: TGCAGCGTTGGTGGTCAGATTGTCCAAGAGACCCAGTACTTC
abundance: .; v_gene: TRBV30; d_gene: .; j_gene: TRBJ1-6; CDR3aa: CAWCADSAGSPLHF; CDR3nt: TGTGCCTGGTGTGCGGACAGCGCCGGGTCACCCCTCCACTTT
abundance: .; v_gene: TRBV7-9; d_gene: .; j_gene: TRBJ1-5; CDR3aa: CASSRSGGNNQPQHF; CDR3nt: TGTGCCAGCAGTCGCTCCGGAGGGAACAATCAGCCCCAGCATTTT
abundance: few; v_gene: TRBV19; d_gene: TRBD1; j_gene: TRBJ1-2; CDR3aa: CASSITQGAQGGYTF; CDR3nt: TGTGCCAGTAGTATCACCCAGGGGGCGCAGGGTGGCTACACCTTC
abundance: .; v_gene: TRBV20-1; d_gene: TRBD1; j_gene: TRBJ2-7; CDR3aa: CSASGTGTYEQYF; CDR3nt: TGCAGTGCTAGTGGGACAGGGACCTACGAGCAGTACTTC
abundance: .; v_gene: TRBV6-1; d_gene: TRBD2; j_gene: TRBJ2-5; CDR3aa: CASRETSGETQYF; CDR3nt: TGTGCCAGCAGGGAGACTAGCGGAGAGACCCAGTACTTC
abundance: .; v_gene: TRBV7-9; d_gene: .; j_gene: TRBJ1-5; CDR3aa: CASSRWGNDRYSNQPQHF; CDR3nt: TGTGCCAGCAGCCGGTGGGGGAATGACAGGTATAGCAATCAGCCCCAGCATTTT
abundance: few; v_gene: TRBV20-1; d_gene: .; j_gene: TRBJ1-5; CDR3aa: CSALGQSNQPQHF; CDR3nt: TGCAGTGCCCTTGGACAGTCCAATCAGCCCCAGCATTTT
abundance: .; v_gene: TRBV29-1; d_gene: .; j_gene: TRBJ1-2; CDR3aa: CSARAVREVNYGYTF; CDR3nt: TGCAGCGCCAGAGCAGTAAGGGAGGTAAACTATGGCTACACCTTC
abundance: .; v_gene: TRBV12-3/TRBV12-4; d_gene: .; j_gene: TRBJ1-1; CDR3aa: CASSLSDIMNTEAFF; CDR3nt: TGTGCCAGCAGTTTATCGGACATTATGAACACTGAAGCTTTCTTT
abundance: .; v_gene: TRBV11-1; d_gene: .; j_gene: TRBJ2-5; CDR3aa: CASSTTRAPGVQYF; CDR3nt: TGTGCCAGCAGCACCACCCGGGCCCCGGGGGTCCAGTACTTC
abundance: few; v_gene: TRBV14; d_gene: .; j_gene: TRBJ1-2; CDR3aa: CARLGEGRYGYTF; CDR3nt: TGTGCCCGTCTTGGGGAGGGGCGGTATGGCTACACCTTC
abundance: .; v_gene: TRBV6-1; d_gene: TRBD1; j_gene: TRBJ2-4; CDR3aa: CASRRQGAAKNIQYF; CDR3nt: TGTGCCAGCAGGAGACAGGGGGCGGCCAAAAACATTCAGTACTTC
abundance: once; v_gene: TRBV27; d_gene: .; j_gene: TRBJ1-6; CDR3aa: CASSSPGLGSPLHF; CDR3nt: TGTGCCAGCAGCTCCCCAGGCCTGGGTTCACCCCTCCACTTT
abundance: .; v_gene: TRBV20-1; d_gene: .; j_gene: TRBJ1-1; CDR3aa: CSAGIHRATNTEAFF; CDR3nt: TGCAGTGCCGGTATTCATAGGGCCACTAACACTGAAGCTTTCTTT
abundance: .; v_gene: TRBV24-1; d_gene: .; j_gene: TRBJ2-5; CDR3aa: CATSDPRVLIETQYF; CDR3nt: TGTGCCACCAGTGATCCCAGGGTCCTCATTGAGACCCAGTACTTC
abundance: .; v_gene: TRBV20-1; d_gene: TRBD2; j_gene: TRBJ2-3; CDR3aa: CSAGGTSDLFTDTQYF; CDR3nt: TGCAGTGCTGGGGGGACTAGCGACCTTTTCACAGATACGCAGTATTTT
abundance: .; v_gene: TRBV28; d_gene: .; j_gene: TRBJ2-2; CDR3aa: CASRTGTLSTGELFF; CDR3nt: TGTGCCAGCAGGACCGGGACACTAAGCACCGGGGAGCTGTTTTTT
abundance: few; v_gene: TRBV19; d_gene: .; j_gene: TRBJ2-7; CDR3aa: CASSIYYPGDEQYF; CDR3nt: TGTGCCAGTAGTATCTACTATCCGGGGGACGAGCAGTACTTC
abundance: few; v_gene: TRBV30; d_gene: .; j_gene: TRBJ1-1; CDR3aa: CAWSVGRGDTEAFF; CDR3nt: TGTGCCTGGAGTGTAGGGAGAGGGGACACTGAAGCTTTCTTT